This paragraph covers one T cell receptor (beta chain) sequence. Antigen: not known. The junction and the germline gene differ at one end; a read error may be behind it. This entry belongs to a study of post-analysis software for immune sequencing data. Built from TCR beta cDNA, the libraries had unique molecular identifiers in them. TCRdb itself ran the PCR reads through MiXCR, one entry per CDR3 protein. The sample lists roughly 700,000 distinct CDR3 sequences; around 27% were seen once. Study conclusions and caveats: Five TRBV segments, including TRBV5-6, TRBV5-1 and TRBV20-1, were more frequent in patients than controls.

The CDR3 sequence is 15 residues long. Germline loops: CDR1 LGHNA, CDR2 YSLEER. This TCR derives from a girl under 18 with multiple sclerosis. The sample taken for sequencing was blood. V usage is TRBV4-3 and J usage is TRBJ1-1; 7 nucleotides line up with TRBD1. The CDR3 sequence is CASNQVNRGGTEAFF. For the CDR3, the DNA is TGCGCCAGCAACCAAGTGAACAGGGGCGGAACTGAAGCTTTCTTT.